The 22 T cell receptor beta chains reported below all come from one sample, sequenced in a study of human T cells and chemical hapten exposure. Time point denoted: healthy volunteer bleed at 2 weeks. Total RNA came from unfractionated whole blood. TCRdb re-called the RACE reads through MiXCR, storing one row per CDR3 protein. The table lists 28,000 or so distinct CDR3 sequences, 6.5% to 8.5% of them singletons. The sample comprised whole blood. These receptors were obtained from a human donor in good health. Some clones in this sample may be carry-over from other donors' samples.

This clonotype has a handful of counts. The chain joins TRBV19 to TRBJ1-5; D might be TRBD1 (6 bases). CDR3 size: 14 residues. In germline, CDR1 is LNHDA, CDR2 SQIVND (reference sequence). V was shortened by 6 bases and J by 3 bases, with 12 bases between the two germline ends. CDR3 protein: CASSSRGINQPQHF. Written as DNA, the CDR3 is TGTGCCAGTAGCTCAAGGGGGATCAATCAGCCCCAGCATTTT.

The chain uses TRBV4-2 and TRBJ1-4, with D perhaps TRBD1 (6 bases). In germline, CDR1 is LGHNA, CDR2 YNFKEQ. This CDR3 region has 15 residues. Trimming cost V 3 bases and J 4 bases, with 12 bases left between them. CDR3 sequence: CASSQEGVNNEKLFF. The CDR3 nucleotides read TGTGCCAGCAGCCAGGAGGGGGTCAATAATGAAAAACTGTTTTTT.

This clonotype came up many times. This sequence joins TRBV5-4 and TRBJ2-6; 11 nucleotides match TRBD1. Germline V gene sequence: CDR1 SGHNT, CDR2 YYREEE (reference sequence). The CDR3 loop spans 19 amino acids. The J segment lost 0 bases and the V segment lost 4 bases, leaving 9 bases of the junction unmatched. The CDR3 DNA follows: TGTGCCAGCAGCCCGGGACAGGGGGTTTCCCCCTCTGGGGCCAACGTCCTGACTTTC. It encodes CASSPGQGVSPSGANVLTF.

This clonotype was counted at least ten times. The chain is built from TRBV2 and TRBJ2-1; 8 bases agree with TRBD2. Germline CDR1 is SNHLY and CDR2 is FYNNEI. There are 15 residues in the CDR3. Trimming at V came to 3 bases and at J to 8 bases, leaving 9 bases not matched to a gene. The CDR3 loop reads CASSDMSGGRYEQFF. CDR3 nucleotide sequence: TGTGCCAGCAGTGACATGTCGGGAGGGAGGTATGAGCAGTTCTTC.

This chain joins TRBV7-2 and TRBJ2-3; the D gene is possibly TRBD2 (5 bases). The germline CDR1 and CDR2 sequences are SGHTA and FQGNSA. Between the trimmed V and J ends, which lost 3 bases and 0 bases, there was a span of 22 bases. The length of the CDR3 is 19 residues. CDR3: CASSFNPRTRSGSTDTQYF. CDR3 sequence (DNA): TGTGCCAGCAGCTTTAACCCCCGCACCCGCTCGGGGAGCACAGATACGCAGTATTTT. The variable domain in full, completed from reference TRBV7-2 and TRBJ2-3, reads GAGVSQSPSNKVTEKGKDVELRCDPISGHTALYWYRQSLGQGLEFLIYFQGNSAPDKSGLPSDRFSAERTGGSVSTLTIQRTQQEDSAVYLCASSFNPRTRSGSTDTQYFGPGTRLTVL.

This clonotype showed up many times. The chain combines TRBV5-6 with TRBJ2-6; D gene ambiguous. Trimming took off 3 bases at V and 0 bases at J, with 10 bases between the two ends. This CDR3 has 16 residues. Germline lookup yields CDR1 SGHDT and CDR2 YYEEEE. As DNA, the CDR3 is TGTGCCAGCAGCTCGGACGGTTACTCTGGGGCCAACGTCCTGACTTTC. This translates into CASSSDGYSGANVLTF.

The chain recombines TRBV12-3 or TRBV12-4 with TRBJ2-1; 8 nucleotides line up with TRBD2. J gave up 7 bases and V 1 base, and 6 bases lay outside the gene matches. This CDR3 is 15 amino acids long. CDR3 sequence (DNA): TGTGCCAGCAGTTTAGGGACTAGCTGTATGAATGAGCAGTTCTTC. Translation gives CASSLGTSCMNEQFF.

The V and J genes are TRBV5-1 and TRBJ1-1; TRBD1 is a possible D gene (5 bases). This CDR3 has 15 amino acids. Germline loops: CDR1 SGHRS, CDR2 YFSETQ. V lost 0 bases, J lost 1 base, and 10 bases lay in between. CDR3 sequence: CASSLGGRRNTEAFF. CDR3 bases: TGCGCCAGCAGCTTGGGGGGGAGGAGGAACACTGAAGCTTTCTTT.

The chain recombines TRBV11-3 with TRBJ1-1, with a weak D call TRBD1 (5 bases). Germline CDR1 and CDR2: SGHNT and YENEEA. The CDR3 is made up of 16 amino acids. The V gene lost 2 bases and the J gene lost 5 bases, with 18 bases spanning the gap. The CDR3 coding sequence is TGTGCCAGCAGCTTAAAGGTACAGGCCCAGAGGACTGAAGCTTTCTTT. Protein product: CASSLKVQAQRTEAFF.

The chain is built from TRBV12-3 or TRBV12-4 and TRBJ2-3; D might be TRBD2 (6 bases). The CDR3 consists of 10 residues. The germline V and J ends were trimmed by 11 bases and 5 bases, with 8 bases remaining between them. In nucleotides, the CDR3 is TGTGCCTCGGGAGTAGATACGCAGTATTTT. This encodes CASGVDTQYF.

This clonotype was observed many times. This chain uses TRBV25-1 with TRBJ1-1; 7 bases are shared with TRBD1. The germline gives CDR1 MGHDK, CDR2 SYGVNS. This CDR3 is built from 13 residues. With 2 bases clipped from V and 6 bases from J, the junction kept 3 bases outside the gene matches. The CDR3 region has the DNA TGTGCCAGCAGTGAAGGGGGACAGTCTGAAGCTTTCTTT. Amino acid sequence: CASSEGGQSEAFF.

The V call is TRBV5-6, the J call TRBJ1-6, with D hard to call. Deletions cut 0 bases from V and 8 bases from J, with 12 bases between. CDR1 and CDR2 from the germline V gene are SGHDT and YYEEEE. There are 15 residues in the CDR3. The CDR3 loop is CASSLALGSDSPLHF. CDR3 nucleotides: TGTGCCAGCAGCTTGGCGCTGGGAAGCGATTCACCCCTCCACTTT. Combining the CDR3 with reference TRBV5-6 and TRBJ1-6 gives the whole variable domain DAGVTQSPTHLIKTRGQQVTLRCSPKSGHDTVSWYQQALGQGPQFIFQYYEEEERQRGNFPDRFSGHQFPNYSSELNVNALLLGDSALYLCASSLALGSDSPLHFGNGTRLTVT.

Within the sample, this clonotype is medium-sized. The J gene is TRBJ2-1, the V gene TRBV7-9; the D gene is possibly TRBD2 (6 bases). V lost 9 bases and J lost 6, with 9 bases in between. The CDR3 is 11 residues long. Germline V gene data show CDR1 as SEHNR and CDR2 as FQNEAQ (reference sequence). The CDR3 coding sequence is TGTGCCAGTTTAGCGGCCAATGAGCAGTTCTTC. It translates to CASLAANEQFF.

This clonotype has a handful of counts. This chain connects TRBV29-1 to TRBJ2-2, with D perhaps TRBD2 (5 bases). The CDR3 runs to 13 residues. Per germline, CDR1 SQVTM and CDR2 ANQGSEA. V lost 7 bases and J lost 8, with 17 bases in between. DNA for the CDR3: TGCAGCGGACGGCCTGGGAGCCGGGGGGAGCTGTTTTTT. Translated, it gives CSGRPGSRGELFF.

This clonotype was detected many times. The genes are TRBV28 and TRBJ2-3; 7 positions match TRBD2. Losses at the gene ends were 2 bases for V and 1 base for J; bases not matched to a gene: 9. Germline V lookup: CDR1 MDHEN, CDR2 SYDVKM. The CDR3 consists of 17 residues. CDR3 protein: CASSLAGDGRRTDTQYF. CDR3 bases: TGTGCCAGCAGTTTAGCGGGAGATGGTCGGCGCACAGATACGCAGTATTTT.

In its sample, this clonotype was seen a few times. V usage is TRBV27 and J usage is TRBJ2-1, with TRBD1 identical over 11 bases. This CDR3 comprises 19 residues. V was pared by 4 bases and J by 9 bases, with 20 bases of the junction left unmatched. Germline V gene data show CDR1 as MNHEY and CDR2 as SMNVEV (reference sequence). Here the CDR3 reads CASSWSILLGTGGSGEQFF. The CDR3 coding sequence is TGTGCCAGCAGTTGGTCTATCCTACTCGGGACAGGGGGGTCGGGTGAGCAGTTCTTC.

This clonotype was counted only a few times. The rearrangement joins TRBV7-8 to TRBJ1-6; 10 bases align to TRBD1. Germline CDR1 and CDR2: SGHVS and FQNEAQ. The CDR3 contains 16 residues. J gave up 9 bases and V 4 bases, and 9 bases lay outside the gene matches. The CDR3 nucleotides read TGTGCCAGCAGCTCGACAGGGGGCGCGAGTAGTTCACCCCTCCACTTT. Translating it yields CASSSTGGASSSPLHF.

This clonotype showed up just a few times. J is TRBJ2-1 and V is TRBV6-1; a possible D gene is TRBD1 (5 bases). The germline gives CDR1 MNHNS, CDR2 SASEGT. The CDR3 spans 14 residues. Trimming cost V 4 bases and J 4 bases, with 11 bases left between them. CDR3 sequence: CASSGSDRYNEQFF. The CDR3, as DNA: TGTGCCAGCAGTGGAAGCGACAGATACAATGAGCAGTTCTTC.

The chain is built from TRBV29-1 and TRBJ1-1; no clear D. The CDR3 has 13 amino acids. Looked up from germline, CDR1 is SQVTM and CDR2 is ANQGSEA. V was cut by 7 bases and J by 0 bases, with 12 bases left in between. The CDR3 DNA follows: TGCAGCGGCCATCTAACGATGAACACTGAAGCTTTCTTT. Encoded protein: CSGHLTMNTEAFF.

This clonotype turned up a few times. The chain recombines TRBV7-8 with TRBJ1-5; TRBD1 matches 7 bases. Losses at the gene ends were 0 bases for V and 3 bases for J; bases not matched to a gene: 5. Germline V gene data show CDR1 as SGHVS and CDR2 as FQNEAQ. This CDR3 comprises 16 residues. DNA for the CDR3: TGTGCCAGCAGCTTAGCAGGGGGCGATCCCAATCAGCCCCAGCATTTT. It codes for CASSLAGGDPNQPQHF.

This sequence joins TRBV7-2 and TRBJ2-6; D might be TRBD1 (5 bases). Per germline, CDR1 SGHTA and CDR2 FQGNSA. Trimming took 5 bases from V and 4 from J, leaving 12 bases between them. The CDR3 covers 15 residues. In DNA, the CDR3 is TGTGCCAGCAGCACCAGGGTCCCCGGGGCCAACGTCCTGACTTTC. It translates to CASSTRVPGANVLTF.

Ten or more counts support this clonotype. This chain joins TRBV2 and TRBJ1-2; 8 bases match TRBD1. The CDR3 covers 17 residues. CDR1 SNHLY and CDR2 FYNNEI come from the germline V gene. V lost 1 base to trimming and J lost 3 bases; unmatched junction nucleotides: 10. The CDR3, as DNA: TGTGCCAGCAGTGAAGGGGGATTCATGACAGGGGACTATGGCTACACCTTC. It encodes CASSEGGFMTGDYGYTF.